This passage covers 17 T cell receptor beta chains from one sample sequenced in a study of T cell changes during pregnancy in multiple sclerosis (dated by TCRdb to about 2019). Receptors were amplified or captured by the immunoSEQ multiplex PCR assay. TCRdb carries this immuneACCESS record with in-frame sequences only. Its versions omit some clonotypes, under half of them owing to an unresolved V gene in the studies checked, with the rest unexplained. The sample yields more than 40,000 clones; more than 85% were counted once. The ten top clones hold around 10% of the sample. The material sequenced was CD8+ T cells from peripheral blood mononuclear cells, taken after pregnancy. The receptors were gathered from a female donor with multiple sclerosis, enrolled in a pregnancy study.

The chain carries TRBV27 and TRBJ1-6, with TRBD1 matching 11 bases. The CDR3 sequence is 18 residues long. The germline V gene has CDR1 MNHEY and CDR2 SMNVEV (reference sequence). The trim removed 1 base at V and 0 bases at J, leaving 2 bases unmatched. CDR3 nucleotides: TGTGCCAGCAGTTTATTCGGGACAGGGGGCTCCTATAATTCACCCCTCCACTTT. Amino acids: CASSLFGTGGSYNSPLHF.

The chain uses TRBV7-8 and TRBJ1-2; D gene unclear. The germline CDR1 and CDR2 sequences are SGHVS and FQNEAQ. CDR3 length: 15 residues. The ends were cut back, 0 bases at V and 4 bases at J, with 12 bases in the middle. The CDR3, as DNA: TGTGCCAGCAGCTTAGCGATTACAGCCCCCTATGGCTACACCTTC. Protein product: CASSLAITAPYGYTF.

The chain recombines TRBV5-1 with TRBJ1-2, with D possibly matching TRBD1 (5 bases). CDR1 is SGHRS, CDR2 YFSETQ, per germline. The V gene lost 5 bases and the J gene lost 1 base, with 12 bases spanning the gap. This CDR3 is 14 amino acids long. Written as DNA, the CDR3 is TGCGCCAGCAGGGGGCCGTACTTTAACTATGGCTACACCTTC. This encodes CASRGPYFNYGYTF.

This chain links TRBV5-6 with TRBJ1-2; TRBD1 matches at 10 bases. Trimming took 4 bases from V and 6 from J; bases not matched to a gene: 9. The germline V gene encodes CDR1 SGHDT and CDR2 YYEEEE. The CDR3 has 15 residues. The CDR3 here is CASSGGTGVYNGYTF. DNA for the CDR3: TGTGCCAGCAGCGGCGGGACAGGGGTCTATAATGGCTACACCTTC.

This clone was seen just once. The V call is TRBV9, the J call TRBJ2-1; 12 bases match TRBD2. Germline V lookup: CDR1 SGDLS, CDR2 YYNGEE. The CDR3 has 17 amino acids. The trim removed 4 bases at V and 4 bases at J, leaving 9 bases unmatched. In DNA, the CDR3 is TGTGCCAGCAGCCTTTCACTAGCGGGGGGCCCATACAATGAGCAGTTCTTC. This gives the protein CASSLSLAGGPYNEQFF.

The DNA for the CDR3 is TGTGCCAGCAGTTTATCTTTATACACCGGGGAGCTGTTTTTT. Translating it yields CASSLSLYTGELFF. The J gene is TRBJ2-2, the V gene TRBV27, with unresolved D. This CDR3 has 14 amino acids. Germline CDR1 and CDR2: MNHEY and SMNVEV (reference sequence). V was trimmed by 0 bases and J by 3 bases, leaving 5 bases between them.

CDR3 loop: CASSQATPNTGELFF. CDR3 in DNA: TGCGCCAGCAGCCAAGCTACCCCGAACACCGGGGAGCTGTTTTTT. This chain uses TRBV4-1 with TRBJ2-2, with D unresolved. From germline, CDR1 is MGHRA and CDR2 YSYEKL. The CDR3 totals 15 residues. Trimming shortened V by 1 base and J by 0 bases, and 6 bases separated the two germline ends.

The chain links TRBV19 to TRBJ1-1; no reliable D call. Germline CDR1 and CDR2: LNHDA and SQIVND (reference sequence). This CDR3 comprises 11 residues. V was pared by 7 bases and J by 4 bases, with 7 bases between. This CDR3 is CASTLSTEAFF. The CDR3 nucleotides are TGTGCCAGTACCCTAAGCACTGAAGCTTTCTTT. Drawing the rest from reference TRBV19 and TRBJ1-1, the complete variable domain is DGGITQSPKYLFRKEGQNVTLSCEQNLNHDAMYWYRQDPGQGLRLIYYSQIVNDFQKGDIAEGYSVSREKKESFPLTVTSAQKNPTAFYLCASTLSTEAFFGQGTRLTVV.

The chain joins TRBV20-1 to TRBJ1-2; D unclear. Per the germline V gene, CDR1 is DFQATT and CDR2 is SNEGSKA (reference sequence). Trimming removed 3 bases from V and 6 bases from J, with 8 bases in between. The CDR3 has 11 residues. The CDR3 region is CSASGGDGYTF. The DNA of the CDR3 is TGCAGTGCTAGTGGCGGAGATGGCTACACCTTC.

The chain has TRBV6-5 and TRBJ2-7; tentative D call: TRBD2 (6 bases). The germline V gene encodes CDR1 MNHEY and CDR2 SVGAGI. Trimming pared 6 bases from V and 0 bases from J, leaving 15 bases between. The CDR3 sequence is 15 residues long. The CDR3 loop reads CASSSGLHSSYEQYF. In DNA form, the CDR3 reads TGTGCCAGCAGCTCCGGACTACACAGCTCCTACGAGCAGTACTTC.

The V gene is TRBV11-2, the J gene TRBJ1-2; D gene uncertain. Germline-derived CDR1 and CDR2 are SGHAT and FQNNGV. The CDR3 sequence is 13 residues long. V was clipped by 4 bases and J by 3 bases, with 9 bases between them. In nucleotides, the CDR3 is TGTGCCAGCAGCTCCGACGGGGACTATGGCTACACCTTC. This gives the protein CASSSDGDYGYTF.

J is TRBJ1-6 and V is TRBV6-1; a weak D match, TRBD1 (5 bases). V lost 0 bases and J 9 bases, leaving 15 bases between the germline ends. The CDR3 has 16 amino acids. Germline V gene sequence: CDR1 MNHNS, CDR2 SASEGT. The chain's CDR3 is CASSEAVGGDSSPLHF. The CDR3 DNA reads TGTGCCAGCAGTGAAGCGGTGGGAGGGGATAGTTCACCCCTCCACTTT.

This chain's CDR3 is CSVERRVNNEQFF. In DNA, the CDR3 is TGCAGCGTTGAGAGGCGGGTAAACAATGAGCAGTTCTTC. The chain combines TRBV29-1 with TRBJ2-1, with D maybe TRBD2 (5 bases). Germline-derived CDR1 and CDR2 are SQVTM and ANQGSEA. This CDR3 is built from 13 residues. V was pared by 3 bases and J by 5 bases, with 11 bases between.

J is TRBJ1-1 and V is TRBV5-1, with TRBD1 as a possible D gene (6 bases). Germline assignment: CDR1 SGHRS and CDR2 YFSETQ. Deletions cut 4 bases from V and 2 bases from J, with 12 bases between. The CDR3 contains 14 residues. CDR3 loop: CASSVTGFNTEAFF. The CDR3 DNA is TGCGCCAGCAGCGTAACAGGGTTCAACACTGAAGCTTTCTTT.

CDR3 protein: CASVGQGAWETQYF. CDR3 nucleotide sequence: TGTGCCAGTGTAGGACAGGGGGCATGGGAGACCCAGTACTTC. The chain combines TRBV2 with TRBJ2-5, with 11 bases identical to TRBD1. Trimming cost V 9 bases and J 5 bases; bases outside gene matches: 8. This CDR3 spans 14 amino acids. From germline, CDR1 is SNHLY and CDR2 FYNNEI.

The rearrangement links TRBV13 to TRBJ2-1; 11 bases align to TRBD1. Unmatched junction bases numbered 3, after V lost 3 bases and J lost 5 bases. The germline V gene has CDR1 PRHDT and CDR2 FYEKMQ (reference sequence). This CDR3 spans 15 amino acids. The CDR3 nucleotides are TGTGCCAGCAGCTTCGGGACAGGGGGTAACAATGAGCAGTTCTTC. This codes for CASSFGTGGNNEQFF.

The rearrangement joins TRBV29-1 to TRBJ1-2; tentatively, D is TRBD1 (5 bases). This CDR3 spans 11 amino acids. V was cut by 8 bases and J by 3 bases, with 10 bases left in between. Germline CDR1 and CDR2: SQVTM and ANQGSEA. The CDR3 sequence is CSRAGDYGYTF. Written as DNA, the CDR3 is TGCAGCCGTGCGGGGGACTATGGCTACACCTTC. Full variable domain (outside the CDR3, taken from reference TRBV29-1 and TRBJ1-2): SAVISQKPSRDICQRGTSLTIQCQVDSQVTMMFWYRQQPGQSLTLIATANQGSEATYESGFVIDKFPISRPNLTFSTLTVSNMSPEDSSIYLCSRAGDYGYTFGSGTRLTVV.